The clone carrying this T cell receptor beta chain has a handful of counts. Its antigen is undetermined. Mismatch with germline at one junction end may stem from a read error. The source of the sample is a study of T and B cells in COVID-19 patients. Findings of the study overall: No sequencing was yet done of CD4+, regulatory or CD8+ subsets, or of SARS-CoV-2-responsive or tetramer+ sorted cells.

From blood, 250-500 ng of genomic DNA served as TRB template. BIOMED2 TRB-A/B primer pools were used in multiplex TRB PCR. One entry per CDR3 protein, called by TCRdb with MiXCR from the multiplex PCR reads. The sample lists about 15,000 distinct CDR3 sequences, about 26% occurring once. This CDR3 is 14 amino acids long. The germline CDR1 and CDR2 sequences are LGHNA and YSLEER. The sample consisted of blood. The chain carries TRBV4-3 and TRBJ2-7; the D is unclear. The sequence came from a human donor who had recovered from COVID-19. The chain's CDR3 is CASSQDQQSYEQYF. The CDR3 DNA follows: TGTGCCAGCAGCCAAGATCAGCAGTCCTACGAGCAGTACTTC.